This TCR beta chain was documented in a study of preoperative IRX-2 immunotherapy in early breast cancer. This CDR3 is 13 amino acids long. The germline V and J ends were trimmed by 2 bases and 1 base, with 5 bases remaining between them. CDR1 LNHDA and CDR2 SQIVND come from the germline V gene (reference sequence). This clone came up a few times. Repertoires were generated with immunoSEQ multiplex PCR, while TCRdb's copy carries only in-frame clones and drops some. The sample carries approximately 26,000 clones, around 79% recorded once. Treatment given: preoperative locoregional IRX-2 cytokine immunotherapy.

This clonotype originated in a human donor with breast cancer. Sequencing used lymph node tissue, obtained after IRX-2 immunotherapy. This chain uses TRBV19 with TRBJ1-1; D not resolved. CDR3 sequence (DNA): TGTGCCAGTAGTATATCGAAGAACACTGAAGCTTTCTTT. This translates into CASSISKNTEAFF.